This TCR beta chain came from a study of radiotherapy plus CTLA-4 blockade in lung cancer. Germline V CDR1 and CDR2: LNHDA, SQIVND (reference sequence). The junction had 4 bases not matched to a gene; V was cut back by 4 bases and J by 4 bases. The CDR3 covers 15 residues. Here immunoSEQ multiplex PCR was the method, and the copy in TCRdb shows in-frame clones only, minus some. The repertoire includes roughly 45,000 clones, 63% of them detected once, and approximately 17% sits in the top ten. The material sequenced was peripheral blood, taken from a patient treated with radiotherapy plus ipilimumab. V is TRBV19 and J is TRBJ2-5, with 12 bases aligning to TRBD2. The TCR comes from a human donor with non-small cell lung cancer who had a partial response to radiotherapy plus ipilimumab. The CDR3, as DNA: TGTGCCAGTAGTACTAGCGGGGGGGCCTCAGAGACCCAGTACTTC. Its translation is CASSTSGGASETQYF.